The entry below describes one T cell receptor (beta chain). This entry belongs to a study of ipilimumab plus nivolumab after autologous stem cell transplantation. Study overall: Myeloma patients were high-risk transplant-naive or relapsed within 3 years of first autologous transplant.

Libraries were prepared by immunoSEQ multiplex PCR; TCRdb keeps only in-frame clonotypes and omits some of them. The sample includes about 40,000 clones, 92% of them seen just once. Trimming shortened V by 5 bases and J by 0 bases, and 11 bases separated the two germline ends. Germline V gene data show CDR1 as MNHEY and CDR2 as SMNVEV (reference sequence). This CDR3 has 14 residues. This receptor was taken from a male donor with multiple myeloma. This rearrangement joins TRBV27 to TRBJ2-7; D call uncertain. Sequenced here: PBMCs, sampled in a trial of ipilimumab plus nivolumab as post-transplant consolidation. The chain's CDR3 is CASSGGLSSYEQYF. In nucleotides, the CDR3 is TGTGCCAGCAGTGGTGGCCTCAGCTCCTACGAGCAGTACTTC.